These 23 T cell receptor beta chains were all obtained from the same sample, sequenced in a study of early T cells in non-severe SARS-CoV-2 infection. In TCRdb, the 5' RACE reads were re-called with MiXCR into one record per CDR3 protein. The sample includes some 70,000 distinct CDR3 sequences, approximately 9% of them seen just once. The sequenced sample consisted of whole blood. Every receptor here comes from an adult who was a healthcare worker with PCR-confirmed SARS-CoV-2 infection or an uninfected control (not recorded which).

This clonotype came up many times. The chain has TRBV12-3 or TRBV12-4 and TRBJ1-5, with D maybe TRBD1 (5 bases). V lost 1 base, J lost 9 bases, and 13 bases lay in between. This CDR3 has 14 amino acids. CDR3 in DNA: TGTGCCAGCAGTTTAGGTACGGGGGTCGGGCCCCAGCATTTT. Residues: CASSLGTGVGPQHF.

The V call is TRBV15, the J call TRBJ2-2; D gene unclear. Deletions cut 5 bases from V and 4 bases from J, with 11 bases between. This CDR3 region has 14 residues. Germline CDR1 is LNHNV and CDR2 is YYDKDF (reference sequence). The DNA of the CDR3 is TGTGCCACCAGCGCCGGATGGGCCACCGGGGAGCTGTTTTTT. This codes for CATSAGWATGELFF.

This clonotype was detected only a few times. The V gene is TRBV20-1, the J gene TRBJ1-4; D is ambiguous. V shed 5 bases and J shed 8 bases, with 21 bases lying between them. This CDR3 has 15 amino acids. The germline V gene encodes CDR1 DFQATT and CDR2 SNEGSKA (reference sequence). The CDR3 DNA is TGCAGTGCTCGTACCAACACCCTCCTTGGGGAAAAACTGTTTTTT. As protein: CSARTNTLLGEKLFF.

The CDR3 sequence is CASSLLRTSTDTQYF. Here the CDR3 DNA reads TGTGCCAGCAGTTTACTGCGGACTAGCACAGATACGCAGTATTTT. The chain joins TRBV12-3 or TRBV12-4 to TRBJ2-3, with D perhaps TRBD2 (5 bases). The length of the CDR3 is 15 residues. The V end lost 2 bases, the J end lost 0 bases, and 9 bases lay between the germline ends.

This clonotype has just a few counts. This chain uses TRBV9 with TRBJ1-2; 7 nucleotides align to TRBD1. The CDR3 covers 14 residues. The germline V gene encodes CDR1 SGDLS and CDR2 YYNGEE. J lost 2 bases, V lost 1 base, and 2 bases had no gene match. The chain's CDR3 is CASSVPGGNYGYTF. CDR3 sequence (DNA): TGTGCCAGCAGCGTACCAGGGGGGAACTATGGCTACACCTTC.

This clonotype was detected only a few times. The chain couples TRBV2 to TRBJ1-5; D is possibly TRBD1 (5 bases). This CDR3 contains 13 residues. Trimming took off 7 bases at V and 5 bases at J, with 12 bases between the two ends. Per germline, CDR1 SNHLY and CDR2 FYNNEI. The CDR3 loop is CASNGREDQPQHF. The CDR3 DNA reads TGTGCCAGCAACGGCAGGGAGGATCAGCCCCAGCATTTT. Variable domain in full (rest from reference TRBV2 and TRBJ1-5): EPEVTQTPSHQVTQMGQEVILRCVPISNHLYFYWYRQILGQKVEFLVSFYNNEISEKSEIFDDQFSVERPDGSNFTLKIRSTKLEDSAMYFCASNGREDQPQHFGDGTRLSIL.

The chain recombines TRBV12-3 or TRBV12-4 with TRBJ1-1; D is perhaps TRBD1 (5 bases). V shed 6 bases and J shed 9 bases, with 17 bases lying between them. The CDR3 covers 13 residues. The CDR3 protein is CASRLDGTYQAFF. CDR3 nucleotides: TGTGCCAGCAGACTTGACGGGACCTATCAAGCTTTCTTT.

This chain connects TRBV19 to TRBJ2-7; 8 nucleotides align to TRBD1. V lost 6 bases, J lost 2 bases, and 3 bases stayed unmatched. This CDR3 spans 13 amino acids. CDR1 and CDR2 from the germline V gene are LNHDA and SQIVND (reference sequence). For the CDR3, the DNA is TGTGCCAGTAGGGACAGGGCTACCTACGAGCAGTACTTC. Protein: CASRDRATYEQYF. Together with reference TRBV19 and TRBJ2-7, the CDR3 gives the full variable domain: DGGITQSPKYLFRKEGQNVTLSCEQNLNHDAMYWYRQDPGQGLRLIYYSQIVNDFQKGDIAEGYSVSREKKESFPLTVTSAQKNPTAFYLCASRDRATYEQYFGPGTRLTVT.

This clonotype occurred a few times. The chain recombines TRBV30 with TRBJ1-2; 9 positions match TRBD1. This CDR3 has 14 amino acids. Trimming cost V 3 bases and J 3 bases; bases outside gene matches: 5. The germline CDR1 and CDR2 sequences are GTSNPN and SVGIG (reference sequence). The CDR3 loop is CAWRGQGNHYGYTF. CDR3 DNA: TGTGCCTGGAGGGGACAGGGTAATCACTATGGCTACACCTTC.

The genes are TRBV10-3 and TRBJ2-2; D is undetermined. This CDR3 contains 12 residues. Between the trimmed V and J ends, which lost 6 bases and 2 bases, there was a span of 4 bases. Per the germline V gene, CDR1 is ENHRY and CDR2 is SYGVKD. The CDR3 region has the DNA TGTGCCATCAGATCTAACACCGGGGAGCTGTTTTTT. This sequence encodes CAIRSNTGELFF.

This clonotype has ten or more counts. The J gene is TRBJ2-1, the V gene TRBV20-1; D remains unclear. The CDR3 covers 16 residues. In germline, CDR1 is DFQATT, CDR2 SNEGSKA (reference sequence). V was clipped by 0 bases and J by 9 bases, with 21 bases between them. CDR3 in amino acids: CSARDPGGVQVVEQFF. CDR3 coding DNA: TGCAGTGCTAGAGACCCCGGTGGAGTGCAGGTCGTTGAGCAGTTCTTC.

The sample holds many counts of this clonotype. The chain recombines TRBV13 with TRBJ2-7; TRBD1 agrees at 11 bases. Looked up from germline, CDR1 is PRHDT and CDR2 is FYEKMQ (reference sequence). The CDR3 consists of 13 residues. Germline trimming cut 4 bases from V and 7 bases from J; bases unmatched to any gene: 3. As DNA, the CDR3 is TGTGCCAGCAGCTACGGGACAGGGGGAGAGCAGTACTTC. It encodes CASSYGTGGEQYF.

This clonotype was detected many times. V and J are TRBV4-2 and TRBJ2-7, with D maybe TRBD2 (8 bases). V was pared by 4 bases and J by 0 bases, with 16 bases between. The length of the CDR3 is 16 residues. Germline lookup yields CDR1 LGHNA and CDR2 YNFKEQ. The CDR3, as DNA: TGTGCCAGCAGCCCCTATAGCGGGGACAGCTCCTACGAGCAGTACTTC. It encodes CASSPYSGDSSYEQYF.

This clonotype counts as medium-sized (0.01 to 0.1%). V usage is TRBV29-1 and J usage is TRBJ2-7, with 8 bases that match TRBD1. The V gene end was trimmed by 7 bases and the J gene end by 6 bases; junction bases not matched to a gene: 5. Germline V gene sequence: CDR1 SQVTM, CDR2 ANQGSEA. The length of the CDR3 is 11 residues. CDR3 sequence (DNA): TGCAGCGCAACACAGGGGGGCGAGCAGTACTTC. Protein sequence: CSATQGGEQYF.

This clonotype was seen repeatedly, ten times or more. The chain couples TRBV15 to TRBJ1-1; D is undetermined. The CDR3 totals 13 residues. Looked up from germline, CDR1 is LNHNV and CDR2 is YYDKDF (reference sequence). V was shortened by 6 bases and J by 4 bases, with 12 bases between the two germline ends. CDR3 nucleotides: TGTGCCACCAGTTCGACTCCTTTCACTGAAGCTTTCTTT. As protein: CATSSTPFTEAFF. Complete variable domain (other parts from reference TRBV15 and TRBJ1-1): DAMVIQNPRYQVTQFGKPVTLSCSQTLNHNVMYWYQQKSSQAPKLLFHYYDKDFNNEADTPDNFQSRRPNTSFCFLDIRSPGLGDTAMYLCATSSTPFTEAFFGQGTRLTVV.

This clonotype was seen at least ten times. The chain carries TRBV29-1 and TRBJ2-3, with 14 nucleotides matching TRBD2. There are 14 residues in the CDR3. The V gene end was trimmed by 7 bases and the J gene end by 5 bases; junction bases not matched to a gene: 5. Germline values: CDR1 SQVTM, CDR2 ANQGSEA. The CDR3 DNA reads as TGCAGCGCCGGACTAGCGGGAGGATTAGATACGCAGTATTTT. Protein sequence: CSAGLAGGLDTQYF.

The chain uses TRBV20-1 and TRBJ2-2, with a possible D match to TRBD2 (6 bases). The germline V gene encodes CDR1 DFQATT and CDR2 SNEGSKA (reference sequence). This CDR3 contains 13 residues. Trimming took off 5 bases at V and 7 bases at J, with 14 bases between the two ends. CDR3: CSARGLRDGELFF. The DNA of the CDR3 is TGCAGTGCTCGGGGACTCCGCGACGGGGAGCTGTTTTTT.

The chain uses TRBV6-5 and TRBJ1-6, with D perhaps matching TRBD1 (6 bases). Germline loops: CDR1 MNHEY, CDR2 SVGAGI. Trimming removed 0 bases at V and 6 bases at J, with 9 bases between. The CDR3 sequence is 15 residues long. In nucleotides, the CDR3 is TGTGCCAGCAGTTACTCGCTCAGGGGTAATTCACCCCTCCACTTT. This gives the protein CASSYSLRGNSPLHF.

This clonotype was seen a few times. The rearrangement joins TRBV29-1 to TRBJ2-7; D is tentatively TRBD1 or TRBD2 (6 bases each). The V end was cut by 7 bases, the J end by 3 bases, with 13 bases between. Germline V gene lookup returns CDR1 SQVTM and CDR2 ANQGSEA. The CDR3 has 12 amino acids. The CDR3 protein is CSALGGNYEQYF. The CDR3 DNA sequence: TGCAGCGCCTTAGGGGGGAACTACGAGCAGTACTTC.

The chain recombines TRBV20-1 with TRBJ1-1; D unclear. Germline lookup yields CDR1 DFQATT and CDR2 SNEGSKA (reference sequence). The CDR3 sequence is 11 residues long. Trimming removed 6 bases at V and 0 bases at J, with 5 bases between. The CDR3 bases are TGCAGTGCCTTGGTGAACACTGAAGCTTTCTTT. It translates to CSALVNTEAFF.

This clonotype was found a few times. The rearrangement uses TRBV19 and TRBJ2-1; 7 nucleotides align to TRBD1. The V gene's germline CDR1 is LNHDA and CDR2 SQIVND (reference sequence). The CDR3 contains 13 residues. Trimming removed 6 bases from V and 4 bases from J; junction bases left unmatched: 3. CDR3 region: CASRWDSYNEQFF. CDR3 coding DNA: TGTGCCAGTAGATGGGACAGTTACAATGAGCAGTTCTTC. The complete variable domain, with remaining parts taken from reference TRBV19 and TRBJ2-1, reads DGGITQSPKYLFRKEGQNVTLSCEQNLNHDAMYWYRQDPGQGLRLIYYSQIVNDFQKGDIAEGYSVSREKKESFPLTVTSAQKNPTAFYLCASRWDSYNEQFFGPGTRLTVL.

The table lists this clonotype with many counts. The V and J genes are TRBV3-1 and TRBJ2-5; unclear D gene. Per the germline V gene, CDR1 is LGHDT and CDR2 is YNNKEL (reference sequence). The V and J ends lost 0 bases and 7 bases respectively, with 6 bases between them. This CDR3 has 12 amino acids. The CDR3 is CASSQEGATQYF. The CDR3 DNA is TGTGCCAGCAGCCAAGAAGGCGCGACCCAGTACTTC.

The chain has TRBV29-1 and TRBJ2-1; D remains ambiguous. The V end lost 5 bases, the J end lost 8 bases, and 4 bases lay between the germline ends. This CDR3 contains 9 residues. Germline V gene data show CDR1 as SQVTM and CDR2 as ANQGSEA. CDR3 sequence reads: CSVQDEQFF. The CDR3, as DNA: TGCAGCGTTCAGGATGAGCAGTTCTTC.